This T cell receptor beta chain comes out of a study of T cells in Graves' hyperthyroidism and ophthalmopathy. There are many counts of this clonotype. Its antigen is still unknown. Uncontrolled infections, other autoimmune diseases, pregnancy or lactation led to exclusion of patients. What was amplified from RNA transcripts were TCR beta CDR3 regions. TCR CDR3 regions were first amplified by RT-PCR with HTBI primers. TCRdb recomputed calls from the multiplex PCR reads with MiXCR, one row per CDR3 protein. The sample carries approximately 250,000 distinct CDR3 sequences, around 25% recorded once. Study results and caveats: For ophthalmopathy, model prediction preceded onset by a median roughly 6.2 months.

The CDR3 runs to 17 residues. The trim removed 1 base at V and 2 bases at J, leaving 7 bases unmatched. Germline V CDR1 and CDR2: SGHVS, FQNEAQ. This clonotype was obtained from a woman between 40 and 55 years old with Graves' ophthalmopathy. Sequenced sample: blood. The rearrangement uses TRBV7-8 and TRBJ2-7, with 11 bases that match TRBD2. The CDR3 spells CASSLGGTSGRAYEQYF. The CDR3 DNA follows: TGTGCCAGCAGCTTAGGGGGGACTAGCGGCCGTGCCTACGAGCAGTACTTC. The variable domain in full, completed from reference TRBV7-8 and TRBJ2-7, reads GAGVSQSPRYKVAKRGQDVALRCDPISGHVSLFWYQQALGQGPEFLTYFQNEAQLDKSGLPSDRFFAERPEGSVSTLKIQRTQQEDSAVYLCASSLGGTSGRAYEQYFGPGTRLTVT.